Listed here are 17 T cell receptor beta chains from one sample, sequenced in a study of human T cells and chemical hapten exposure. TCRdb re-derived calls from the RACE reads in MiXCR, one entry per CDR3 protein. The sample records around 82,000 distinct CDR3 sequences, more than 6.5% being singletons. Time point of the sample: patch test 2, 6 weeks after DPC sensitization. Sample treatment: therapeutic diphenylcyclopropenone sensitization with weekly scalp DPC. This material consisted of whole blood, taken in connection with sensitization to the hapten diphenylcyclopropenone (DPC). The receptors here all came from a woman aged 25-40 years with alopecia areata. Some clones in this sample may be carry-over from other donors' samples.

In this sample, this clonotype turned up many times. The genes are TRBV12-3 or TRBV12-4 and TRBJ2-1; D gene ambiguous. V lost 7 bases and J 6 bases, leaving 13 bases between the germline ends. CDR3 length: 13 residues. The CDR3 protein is CASIVNLGNEQFF. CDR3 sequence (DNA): TGTGCCAGCATTGTGAACTTGGGCAATGAGCAGTTCTTC.

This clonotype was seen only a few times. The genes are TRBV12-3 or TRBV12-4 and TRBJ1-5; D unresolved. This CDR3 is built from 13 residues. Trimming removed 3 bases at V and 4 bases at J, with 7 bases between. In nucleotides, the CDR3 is TGTGCCAGCAGTTTTCGTGTTAATCAGCCCCAGCATTTT. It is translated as CASSFRVNQPQHF.

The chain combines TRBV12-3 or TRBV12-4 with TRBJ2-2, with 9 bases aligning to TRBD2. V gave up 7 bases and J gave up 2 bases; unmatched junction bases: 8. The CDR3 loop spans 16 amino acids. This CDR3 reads CASTPAAGGNTGELFF. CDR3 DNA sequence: TGTGCCAGCACCCCGGCAGCGGGGGGAAACACCGGGGAGCTGTTTTTT.

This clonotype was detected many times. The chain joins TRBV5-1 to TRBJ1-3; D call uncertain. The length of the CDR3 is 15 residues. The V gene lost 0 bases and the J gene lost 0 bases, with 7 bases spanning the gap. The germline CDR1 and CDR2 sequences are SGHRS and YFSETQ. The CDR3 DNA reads TGCGCCAGCAGCTTGGATGGGTCCTCTGGAAACACCATATATTTT. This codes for CASSLDGSSGNTIYF. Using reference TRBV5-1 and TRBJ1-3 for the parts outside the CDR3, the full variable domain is KAGVTQTPRYLIKTRGQQVTLSCSPISGHRSVSWYQQTPGQGLQFLFEYFSETQRNKGNFPGRFSGRQFSNSRSEMNVSTLELGDSALYLCASSLDGSSGNTIYFGEGSWLTVV.

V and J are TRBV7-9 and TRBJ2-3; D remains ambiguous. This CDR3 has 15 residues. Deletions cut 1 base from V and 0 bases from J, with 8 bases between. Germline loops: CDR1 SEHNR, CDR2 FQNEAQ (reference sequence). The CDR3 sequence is CASSLGAFSTDTQYF. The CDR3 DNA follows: TGTGCCAGCAGCTTAGGTGCATTTAGCACAGATACGCAGTATTTT.

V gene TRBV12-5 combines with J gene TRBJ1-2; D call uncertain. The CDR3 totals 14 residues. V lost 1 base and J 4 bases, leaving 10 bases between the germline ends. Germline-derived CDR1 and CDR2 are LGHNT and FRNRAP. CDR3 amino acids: CASGLEAAVYGYTF. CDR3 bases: TGTGCTAGTGGTTTGGAGGCAGCTGTCTATGGCTACACCTTC.

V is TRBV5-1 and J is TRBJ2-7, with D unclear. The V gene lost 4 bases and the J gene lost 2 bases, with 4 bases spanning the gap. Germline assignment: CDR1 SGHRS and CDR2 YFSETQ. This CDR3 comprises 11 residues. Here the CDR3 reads CASSEPYEQYF. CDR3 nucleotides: TGCGCCAGCAGCGAGCCCTACGAGCAGTACTTC. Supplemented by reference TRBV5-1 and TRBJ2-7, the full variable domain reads KAGVTQTPRYLIKTRGQQVTLSCSPISGHRSVSWYQQTPGQGLQFLFEYFSETQRNKGNFPGRFSGRQFSNSRSEMNVSTLELGDSALYLCASSEPYEQYFGPGTRLTVT.

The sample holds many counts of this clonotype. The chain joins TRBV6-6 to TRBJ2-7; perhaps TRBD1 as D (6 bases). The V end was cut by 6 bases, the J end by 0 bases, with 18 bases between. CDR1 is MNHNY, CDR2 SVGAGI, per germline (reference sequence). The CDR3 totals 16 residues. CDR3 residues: CASRLAPGESSYEQYF. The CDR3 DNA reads TGTGCCAGCAGACTCGCGCCAGGGGAGAGCTCCTACGAGCAGTACTTC.

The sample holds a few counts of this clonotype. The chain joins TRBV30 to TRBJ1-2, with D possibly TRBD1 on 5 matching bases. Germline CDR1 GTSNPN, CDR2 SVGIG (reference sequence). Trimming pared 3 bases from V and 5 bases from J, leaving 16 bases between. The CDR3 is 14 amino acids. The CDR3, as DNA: TGTGCCTGGAGGAAGGCGGGGGGAGTTTATGGCTACACCTTC. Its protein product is CAWRKAGGVYGYTF.

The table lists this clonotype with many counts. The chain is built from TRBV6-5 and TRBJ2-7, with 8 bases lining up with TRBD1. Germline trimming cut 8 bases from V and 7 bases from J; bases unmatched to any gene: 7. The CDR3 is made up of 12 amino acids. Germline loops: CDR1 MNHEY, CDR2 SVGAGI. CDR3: CASRTGMEEQYF. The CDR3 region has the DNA TGTGCCAGCCGGACAGGGATGGAAGAGCAGTACTTC.

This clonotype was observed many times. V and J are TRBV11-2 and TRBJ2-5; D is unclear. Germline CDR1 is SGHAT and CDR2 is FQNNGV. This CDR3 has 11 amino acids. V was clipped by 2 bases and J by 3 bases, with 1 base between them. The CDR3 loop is CASSLKETQYF. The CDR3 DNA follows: TGTGCCAGCAGCTTAAAAGAGACCCAGTACTTC. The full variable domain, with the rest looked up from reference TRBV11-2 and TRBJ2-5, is EAGVAQSPRYKIIEKRQSVAFWCNPISGHATLYWYQQILGQGPKLLIQFQNNGVVDDSQLPKDRFSAERLKGVDSTLKIQPAKLEDSAVYLCASSLKETQYFGPGTRLLVL.

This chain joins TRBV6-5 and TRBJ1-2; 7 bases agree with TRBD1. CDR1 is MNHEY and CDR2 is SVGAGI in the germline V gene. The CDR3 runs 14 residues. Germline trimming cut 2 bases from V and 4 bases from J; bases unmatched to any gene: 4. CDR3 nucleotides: TGTGCCAGCAGTTACGACAGGGAGGGCTATGGCTACACCTTC. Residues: CASSYDREGYGYTF.

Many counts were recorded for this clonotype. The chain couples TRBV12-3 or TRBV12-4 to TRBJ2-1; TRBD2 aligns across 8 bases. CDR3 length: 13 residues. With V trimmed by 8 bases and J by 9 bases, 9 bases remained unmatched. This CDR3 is CASAGPGGGEQFF. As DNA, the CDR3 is TGTGCCAGCGCCGGGCCGGGAGGGGGTGAGCAGTTCTTC.

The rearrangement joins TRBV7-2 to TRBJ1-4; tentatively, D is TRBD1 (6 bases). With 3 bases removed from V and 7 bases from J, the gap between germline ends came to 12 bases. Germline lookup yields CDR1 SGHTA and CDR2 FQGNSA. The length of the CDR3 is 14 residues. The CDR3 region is CASSLDSTREKLFF. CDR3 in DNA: TGTGCCAGCAGCTTGGACAGTACCCGTGAAAAACTGTTTTTT.

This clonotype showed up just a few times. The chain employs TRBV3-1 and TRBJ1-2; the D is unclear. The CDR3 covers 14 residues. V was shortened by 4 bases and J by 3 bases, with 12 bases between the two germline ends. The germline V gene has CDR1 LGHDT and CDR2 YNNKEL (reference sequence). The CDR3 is CASSPNDPYYGYTF. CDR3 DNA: TGTGCCAGCAGCCCGAACGACCCGTACTATGGCTACACCTTC. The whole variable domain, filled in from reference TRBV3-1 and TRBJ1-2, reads DTAVSQTPKYLVTQMGNDKSIKCEQNLGHDTMYWYKQDSKKFLKIMFSYNNKELIINETVPNRFSPKSPDKAHLNLHINSLELGDSAVYFCASSPNDPYYGYTFGSGTRLTVV.

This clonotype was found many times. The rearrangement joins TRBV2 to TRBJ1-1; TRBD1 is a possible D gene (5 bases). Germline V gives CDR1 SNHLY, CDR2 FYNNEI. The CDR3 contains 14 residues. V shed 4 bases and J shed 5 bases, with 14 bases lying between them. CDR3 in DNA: TGTGCCAGCAGTGCTCAGGGTGGAGAAACTGAAGCTTTCTTT. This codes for CASSAQGGETEAFF. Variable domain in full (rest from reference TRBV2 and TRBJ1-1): EPEVTQTPSHQVTQMGQEVILRCVPISNHLYFYWYRQILGQKVEFLVSFYNNEISEKSEIFDDQFSVERPDGSNFTLKIRSTKLEDSAMYFCASSAQGGETEAFFGQGTRLTVV.

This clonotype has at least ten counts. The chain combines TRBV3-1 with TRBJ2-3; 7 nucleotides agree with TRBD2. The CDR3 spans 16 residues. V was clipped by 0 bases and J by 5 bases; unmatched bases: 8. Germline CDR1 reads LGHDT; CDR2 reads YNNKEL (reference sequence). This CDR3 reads CASSQDLGGRLDTQYF. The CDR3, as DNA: TGTGCCAGCAGCCAAGATTTGGGGGGGAGGTTAGATACGCAGTATTTT.